The 17 T cell receptor beta chains reported below all come from one sample, sequenced in a study of T-cell reconstitution after alpha-beta-depleted transplantation in children. Unique molecular identifiers were incorporated when the TCRbeta library was constructed. From the PCR reads, TCRdb called clonotypes with MiXCR, one entry per CDR3 protein. Here the sample spans 780,000 or so distinct CDR3 sequences, less than 20% being singletons. The source was PBMCs, mostly from graft donor cells, collected 360 days after TCRalphabeta/CD19-depleted stem cell transplant. These receptors were collected from a male patient aged 10 to 17 who had a stem cell transplant for acute lymphoblastic leukemia, so the T cells may come from the graft donor.

This chain uses TRBV5-4 with TRBJ1-6; D is possibly TRBD1 (6 bases). Between the trimmed V and J ends, which lost 2 bases and 7 bases, there was a span of 10 bases. The germline gives CDR1 SGHNT, CDR2 YYREEE (reference sequence). The CDR3 has 14 amino acids. The CDR3 coding sequence is TGTGCCAGCAGCTTAACAGGGATGAATTCACCCCTCCACTTT. This gives the protein CASSLTGMNSPLHF.

To note about this clonotype: This sequence may be a read error, since a much larger clone differs from it by one base. This chain links TRBV19 with TRBJ2-2; D is undetermined. CDR3 length: 12 residues. V shed 1 base and J shed 6 bases, with 3 bases lying between them. Per germline, CDR1 LNHDA and CDR2 SQIVND (reference sequence). The CDR3 loop reads CASSIGPGELFF. CDR3 nucleotides: TGTGCCAGTAGTATAGGCCCCGGGGAGCTGTTTTTT. The entire variable domain, with the rest obtained from reference TRBV19 and TRBJ2-2, is as follows: DGGITQSPKYLFRKEGQNVTLSCEQNLNHDAMYWYRQDPGQGLRLIYYSQIVNDFQKGDIAEGYSVSREKKESFPLTVTSAQKNPTAFYLCASSIGPGELFFGEGSRLTVL.

This clonotype occurred a few times. This sequence joins TRBV6-2 or TRBV6-3 and TRBJ2-1; a possible D gene is TRBD2 (5 bases). The CDR3 extends over 14 amino acids. V gave up 5 bases and J gave up 9 bases, with 17 bases separating them. Germline V CDR1 and CDR2: MNHEY, SVGEGT. The CDR3 is CASSVLASKSEQFF. In DNA form, the CDR3 reads TGTGCCAGCAGTGTATTAGCGAGCAAGAGTGAGCAGTTCTTC.

Many counts were recorded for this clonotype. DNA of the CDR3: TGTGCCAGCAGCTTAAGGTGGGGGGATGAGCAGTTCTTC. It is translated as CASSLRWGDEQFF. The rearrangement uses TRBV7-9 and TRBJ2-1; maybe TRBD2 (6 bases). The CDR3 is made up of 13 amino acids. V was clipped by 2 bases and J by 8 bases, with 10 bases between them. Germline CDR1 SEHNR, CDR2 FQNEAQ (reference sequence).

This clonotype showed up just a few times. The chain joins TRBV4-1 to TRBJ1-4; 7 nucleotides line up with TRBD1. Germline assignment: CDR1 MGHRA and CDR2 YSYEKL. The junction had 7 bases not matched to a gene; V was cut back by 2 bases and J by 7 bases. The CDR3 consists of 15 residues. CDR3 sequence (DNA): TGCGCCAGCAGCCAATCTCCGACAGGGTTTGAAAAACTGTTTTTT. The encoded protein is CASSQSPTGFEKLFF.

The V and J genes are TRBV6-5 and TRBJ2-1, with 13 bases that match TRBD2. CDR1 is MNHEY, CDR2 SVGAGI, per germline. J was trimmed by 9 bases and V by 0 bases; bases with no gene match: 2. There are 15 residues in the CDR3. The CDR3 is CASSYSGLAGVEQFF. The DNA of the CDR3 is TGTGCCAGCAGTTACTCAGGACTAGCGGGAGTTGAGCAGTTCTTC.

V and J are TRBV7-9 and TRBJ1-1; D is uncertain. In germline, CDR1 is SEHNR, CDR2 FQNEAQ (reference sequence). This CDR3 has 15 amino acids. Trimming left V 2 bases short and J 0 bases short, with 10 bases between. CDR3: CASSLWSEMNTEAFF. The CDR3 DNA sequence: TGTGCCAGCAGCTTATGGTCGGAGATGAACACTGAAGCTTTCTTT.

This clonotype has more than one count but fewer than ten. The chain employs TRBV18 and TRBJ2-1; D gene ambiguous. The germline CDR1 and CDR2 sequences are KGHSH and LQKENI. This CDR3 has 19 residues. V lost 0 bases and J 4 bases, leaving 22 bases between the germline ends. The CDR3 bases are TGTGCCAGCTCACCACCGAATCGGCACCTCTCTACCCCGTACAATGAGCAGTTCTTC. As protein: CASSPPNRHLSTPYNEQFF.

The chain uses TRBV5-1 and TRBJ1-5; TRBD1 might be the D (5 bases). Trimming took off 1 base at V and 0 bases at J, with 8 bases between the two ends. The CDR3 covers 15 residues. The germline V gene encodes CDR1 SGHRS and CDR2 YFSETQ. CDR3 protein: CASSLNGHSNQPQHF. In DNA form, the CDR3 reads TGCGCCAGCAGCTTGAACGGACATAGCAATCAGCCCCAGCATTTT.

V and J are TRBV18 and TRBJ2-4; D may be TRBD2 (6 bases). The germline CDR1 and CDR2 sequences are KGHSH and LQKENI. Trimming shortened V by 1 base and J by 8 bases, and 12 bases separated the two germline ends. The CDR3 runs 14 residues. The CDR3, as DNA: TGTGCCAGCTCACCACAGGCTAGCGAAGACATTCAGTACTTC. It specifies CASSPQASEDIQYF.

This clonotype was observed a few times. One junction end does not reproduce the germline sequence, and a read error may be involved. The chain couples TRBV11-2 to TRBJ2-2; D ambiguous. The CDR3 runs to 13 residues. Per germline, CDR1 SGHAT and CDR2 FQNNGV. CDR3 coding DNA: TGTGCCAGCGGCTTACGGGCCACCGGGGAGCTGTTTTTT. Amino acid sequence: CASGLRATGELFF.

This clonotype was seen only a few times. The V and J genes are TRBV12-3 or TRBV12-4 and TRBJ2-3; D call uncertain. There are 14 residues in the CDR3. Trimming shortened V by 6 bases and J by 5 bases, and 15 bases separated the two germline ends. CDR3 sequence: CASRPLGSLDTQYF. In DNA, the CDR3 is TGTGCCAGCAGACCCCTCGGTAGTCTAGATACGCAGTATTTT.

This clonotype has only a few counts. The chain's CDR3 is CSVEPAGGRYNEQFF. The DNA of the CDR3 is TGCAGCGTTGAACCGGCGGGAGGGCGGTACAATGAGCAGTTCTTC. This chain uses TRBV29-1 with TRBJ2-1; 9 bases are a match to TRBD2. CDR1 is SQVTM, CDR2 ANQGSEA, per germline. V dropped 2 bases and J dropped 4; count of bases not matched to a gene: 6. The CDR3 covers 15 residues.

This clonotype was counted between two and nine times. The chain recombines TRBV12-3 or TRBV12-4 with TRBJ2-3; TRBD2 aligns across 8 bases. V lost 5 bases to trimming and J lost 4 bases; unmatched junction nucleotides: 11. There are 16 residues in the CDR3. The CDR3 sequence is CASSPRLGGGPDTQYF. CDR3 nucleotide sequence: TGTGCCAGCAGTCCCAGGCTCGGGGGGGGCCCAGATACGCAGTATTTT.

The gene calls are TRBV29-1 and TRBJ2-2; D is unresolved. This CDR3 contains 14 residues. Trimming took off 2 bases at V and 0 bases at J, with 7 bases between the two ends. Germline V gives CDR1 SQVTM, CDR2 ANQGSEA. CDR3 in DNA: TGCAGCGTTGAAAGGCGCTCGAACACCGGGGAGCTGTTTTTT. This codes for CSVERRSNTGELFF.

The sample holds a few counts of this clonotype. The genes are TRBV2 and TRBJ2-1; D is possibly TRBD1 or TRBD2 (5 bases each). Germline V gene sequence: CDR1 SNHLY, CDR2 FYNNEI. V was shortened by 6 bases and J by 6 bases, with 15 bases between the two germline ends. There are 14 residues in the CDR3. CDR3 DNA sequence: TGTGCCAGCAGGAGGGGCCAGGGATTCAATGAGCAGTTCTTC. Translating it yields CASRRGQGFNEQFF.

There are a few counts of this clonotype. This chain links TRBV10-3 with TRBJ2-7; D uncertain. CDR1 is ENHRY, CDR2 SYGVKD, per germline. There are 14 residues in the CDR3. Trimming took 6 bases from V and 0 from J, leaving 12 bases between them. CDR3 DNA sequence: TGTGCCATCAGCGGCTTAGAGCTCTCCTACGAGCAGTACTTC. Translation gives CAISGLELSYEQYF.